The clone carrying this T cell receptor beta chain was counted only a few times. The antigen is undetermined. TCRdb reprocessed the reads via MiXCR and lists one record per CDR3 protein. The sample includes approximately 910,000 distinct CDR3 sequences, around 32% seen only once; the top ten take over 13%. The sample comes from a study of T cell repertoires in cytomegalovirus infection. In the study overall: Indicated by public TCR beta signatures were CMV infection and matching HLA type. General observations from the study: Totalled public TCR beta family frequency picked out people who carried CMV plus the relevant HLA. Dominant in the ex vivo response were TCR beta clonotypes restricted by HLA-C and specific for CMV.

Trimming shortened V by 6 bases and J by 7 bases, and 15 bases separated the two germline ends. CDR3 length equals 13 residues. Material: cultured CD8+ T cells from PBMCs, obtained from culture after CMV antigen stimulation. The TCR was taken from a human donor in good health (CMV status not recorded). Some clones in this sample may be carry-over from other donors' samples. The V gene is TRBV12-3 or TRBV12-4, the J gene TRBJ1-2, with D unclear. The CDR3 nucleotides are TGTGCCAGCAGCCCTGGCAGTCTGGGTGGCTACACCTTC. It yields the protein CASSPGSLGGYTF.